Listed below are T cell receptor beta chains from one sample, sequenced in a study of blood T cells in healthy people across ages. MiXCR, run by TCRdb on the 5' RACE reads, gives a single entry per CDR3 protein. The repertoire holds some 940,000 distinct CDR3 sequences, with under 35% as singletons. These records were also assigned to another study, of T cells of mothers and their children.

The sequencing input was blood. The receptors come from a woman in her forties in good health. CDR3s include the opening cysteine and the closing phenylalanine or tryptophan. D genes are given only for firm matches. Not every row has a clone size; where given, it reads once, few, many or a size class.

CDR3aa: CASTTTPGQGADTQYF
CDR3nt: TGTGCCAGTACCACAACCCCCGGGCAGGGTGCAGATACGCAGTATTTT
d_gene: -
v_gene: TRBV19
abundance: few
j_gene: TRBJ2-3

CDR3aa: CAISWDGPGEAFF
CDR3nt: TGTGCCATCAGTTGGGACGGTCCGGGTGAAGCTTTCTTT
d_gene: -
v_gene: TRBV10-3
abundance: few
j_gene: TRBJ1-1

CDR3aa: CSARGSVYNEQFF
CDR3nt: TGCAGTGCTAGAGGAAGTGTCTACAATGAGCAGTTCTTC
d_gene: -
v_gene: TRBV20-1
abundance: many
j_gene: TRBJ2-1

CDR3aa: CASSFGQTQETQYF
CDR3nt: TGTGCCAGCAGTTTCGGACAGACACAAGAGACCCAGTACTTC
d_gene: -
v_gene: TRBV2
abundance: -
j_gene: TRBJ2-5

CDR3aa: CASRLASTHGGEQYF
CDR3nt: TGTGCCAGCAGGCTAGCCTCGACTCACGGGGGGGAGCAGTACTTC
d_gene: TRBD2
v_gene: TRBV2
abundance: -
j_gene: TRBJ2-4

CDR3aa: CASSPTLITEAFF
CDR3nt: TGCGCCAGCAGCCCAACTCTTATCACTGAAGCTTTCTTT
d_gene: -
v_gene: TRBV4-1
abundance: -
j_gene: TRBJ1-1

CDR3aa: CASSQTANNEKLFF
CDR3nt: TGCGCCAGCAGCCAGACAGCGAATAATGAAAAACTGTTTTTT
d_gene: -
v_gene: TRBV5-1
abundance: few
j_gene: TRBJ1-4

CDR3aa: CASSTQVNEQFF
CDR3nt: TGTGCCAGCAGTACACAGGTGAATGAGCAGTTCTTC
d_gene: -
v_gene: TRBV28
abundance: many
j_gene: TRBJ2-1

CDR3aa: CASSYPSGEYNEQFF
CDR3nt: TGCGCCAGCAGCTACCCTAGCGGGGAGTACAATGAGCAGTTCTTC
d_gene: TRBD2
v_gene: TRBV5-1
abundance: -
j_gene: TRBJ2-1

CDR3aa: CASSQDPGGQGVYEQYF
CDR3nt: TGCGCCAGCAGCCAAGATCCGGGGGGACAGGGCGTTTACGAGCAGTACTTC
d_gene: TRBD1
v_gene: TRBV4-1
abundance: many
j_gene: TRBJ2-7

CDR3aa: CASSVGGGRGYGYTF
CDR3nt: TGTGCCAGCAGCGTAGGTGGGGGGCGCGGCTATGGCTACACCTTC
d_gene: -
v_gene: TRBV9
abundance: -
j_gene: TRBJ1-2

CDR3aa: CASSHAQGAGGFEQYF
CDR3nt: TGCGCCAGCAGCCACGCACAAGGAGCGGGGGGGTTTGAGCAGTACTTC
d_gene: TRBD2
v_gene: TRBV4-1
abundance: -
j_gene: TRBJ2-4

CDR3aa: CASSWTGDGNEKLFF
CDR3nt: TGCGCCAGCAGCTGGACAGGGGATGGAAATGAAAAACTGTTTTTT
d_gene: TRBD1
v_gene: TRBV5-1
abundance: few
j_gene: TRBJ1-4

CDR3aa: CASSYSRGGLSYEQYF
CDR3nt: TGTGCCAGCAGTTACTCGAGGGGGGGCCTCTCCTACGAGCAGTACTTC
d_gene: -
v_gene: TRBV6-6
abundance: few
j_gene: TRBJ2-7

CDR3aa: CASSVGGRHNQPQHF
CDR3nt: TGTGCCAGCAGTGTAGGTGGCAGACACAATCAGCCCCAGCATTTT
d_gene: -
v_gene: TRBV6-1
abundance: few
j_gene: TRBJ1-5